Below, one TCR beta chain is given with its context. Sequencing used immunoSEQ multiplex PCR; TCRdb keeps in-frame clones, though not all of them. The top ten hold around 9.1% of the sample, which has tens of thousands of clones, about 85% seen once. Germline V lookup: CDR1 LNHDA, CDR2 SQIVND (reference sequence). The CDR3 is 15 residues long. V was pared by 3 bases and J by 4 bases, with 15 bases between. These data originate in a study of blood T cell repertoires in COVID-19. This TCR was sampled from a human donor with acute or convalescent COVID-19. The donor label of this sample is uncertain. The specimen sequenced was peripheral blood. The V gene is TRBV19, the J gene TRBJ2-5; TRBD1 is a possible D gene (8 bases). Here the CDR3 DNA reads TGTGCCAGTAGTATTCGGACAGGGAGGGGAGAGACCCAGTACTTC. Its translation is CASSIRTGRGETQYF. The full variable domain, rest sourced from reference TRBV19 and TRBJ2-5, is DGGITQSPKYLFRKEGQNVTLSCEQNLNHDAMYWYRQDPGQGLRLIYYSQIVNDFQKGDIAEGYSVSREKKESFPLTVTSAQKNPTAFYLCASSIRTGRGETQYFGPGTRLLVL.